The 23 T cell receptor beta chains in this list originate from one sample, sequenced in a study of radiotherapy plus CTLA-4 blockade in lung cancer. This table comes from immunoSEQ multiplex PCR, and its TCRdb copy is limited to in-frame clones, with some not included. The data contain approximately 76,000 clones, about four fifths of them singletons. The specimen comprised peripheral blood, sampled from a patient treated with radiotherapy plus ipilimumab. Receptors were obtained from a human donor with non-small cell lung cancer who had a partial response to radiotherapy plus ipilimumab. Some clones in this sample may be carry-over from other donors' samples.

The chain has TRBV5-1 and TRBJ2-1; weak D call: TRBD1 (5 bases). Germline V gene sequence: CDR1 SGHRS, CDR2 YFSETQ. Trimming removed 0 bases from V and 5 bases from J, with 9 bases in between. The CDR3 covers 14 residues. The CDR3, as DNA: TGCGCCAGCAGCTTGGTGCAGGGAAACAATGAGCAGTTCTTC. Its translation: CASSLVQGNNEQFF.

This CDR3 reads CASTVGGSYNEQFF. The CDR3 DNA reads as TGTGCCAGCACCGTCGGGGGGTCCTACAATGAGCAGTTCTTC. The chain is built from TRBV27 and TRBJ2-1; the match to TRBD2 covers 7 bases. The CDR3 sequence is 14 residues long. V was clipped by 7 bases and J by 1 base; unmatched bases: 4. The germline gives CDR1 MNHEY, CDR2 SMNVEV (reference sequence).

The rearrangement links TRBV6-1 to TRBJ1-4, with TRBD1 matching 7 bases. Germline-derived CDR1 and CDR2 are MNHNS and SASEGT. V trimming: 6 bases; J trimming: 7 bases; junction bases outside the gene matches: 8. This CDR3 has 14 residues. In nucleotides, the CDR3 is TGTGCCAGCAGCCCGGGACAGTGGCCTGAAAAACTGTTTTTT. Translation gives CASSPGQWPEKLFF.

CDR3 DNA: TGTGCCAGCAGCTTAGTTGAGGTCACAGATACGCAGTATTTT. Translated: CASSLVEVTDTQYF. The chain has TRBV11-3 and TRBJ2-3; D is uncertain. The CDR3 sequence is 14 residues long. CDR1 is SGHNT and CDR2 is YENEEA in the germline V gene. V gave up 1 base and J gave up 2 bases, with 7 bases separating them.

This rearrangement joins TRBV10-2 to TRBJ1-5; 9 bases agree with TRBD1. CDR1 and CDR2 (germline): WSHSY, SAAADI. This CDR3 is 14 amino acids long. The junction had 8 bases not matched to a gene; V was cut back by 7 bases and J by 7 bases. CDR3: CASKEGQGGQPQHF. CDR3 sequence (DNA): TGCGCCAGCAAGGAGGGACAGGGCGGACAGCCCCAGCATTTT.

This clone showed up just a few times. The chain couples TRBV30 to TRBJ1-2; 8 nucleotides agree with TRBD1. Germline V lookup: CDR1 GTSNPN, CDR2 SVGIG (reference sequence). The CDR3 totals 14 residues. Trimming removed 4 bases from V and 5 bases from J; junction bases left unmatched: 9. This chain's CDR3 is CAWKWGRGRYGYTF. The CDR3 DNA is TGTGCCTGGAAATGGGGCAGGGGGCGGTATGGCTACACCTTC. The full variable domain, completed using reference TRBV30 and TRBJ1-2, is SQTIHQWPATLVQPVGSPLSLECTVEGTSNPNLYWYRQAAGRGLQLLFYSVGIGQISSEVPQNLSASRPQDRQFILSSKKLLLSDSGFYLCAWKWGRGRYGYTFGSGTRLTVV.

CDR3 amino acids: CAVGGTDQETQYF. The CDR3 nucleotides are TGTGCCGTAGGAGGGACAGATCAAGAGACCCAGTACTTC. The chain carries TRBV10-3 and TRBJ2-5; D may be TRBD1 (7 bases). The CDR3 runs 13 residues. The V gene lost 11 bases and the J gene lost 2 bases, with 15 bases spanning the gap. Germline V gene data show CDR1 as ENHRY and CDR2 as SYGVKD.

V gene TRBV6-5 combines with J gene TRBJ2-7, with D maybe TRBD2 (6 bases). Germline V CDR1 and CDR2: MNHEY, SVGAGI. The V and J ends lost 6 bases and 2 bases respectively, with 14 bases between them. The CDR3 spans 14 residues. In nucleotides, the CDR3 is TGTGCCAGCAGCGGGGGAGGAACTCCCTACGAGCAGTACTTC. It encodes CASSGGGTPYEQYF.

The gene calls are TRBV7-9 and TRBJ1-5; no firm D call. Per the germline V gene, CDR1 is SEHNR and CDR2 is FQNEAQ (reference sequence). The CDR3 runs to 17 residues. V gave up 5 bases and J gave up 3 bases, with 20 bases separating them. The CDR3 reads CASSPPFFRVLNQPQHF. As DNA, the CDR3 is TGTGCCAGCAGCCCCCCTTTTTTCCGGGTACTCAATCAGCCCCAGCATTTT.

Only one count was recorded for this clone. This CDR3 reads CASSEIGANSPLHF. The DNA of the CDR3 is TGTGCCAGCAGTGAAATAGGGGCTAATTCACCCCTCCACTTT. V gene TRBV2 combines with J gene TRBJ1-6; D might be TRBD1 (5 bases). Germline values: CDR1 SNHLY, CDR2 FYNNEI. V was pared by 2 bases and J by 6 bases, with 8 bases between. CDR3 size: 14 residues. The variable domain in full, completed from reference TRBV2 and TRBJ1-6, reads EPEVTQTPSHQVTQMGQEVILRCVPISNHLYFYWYRQILGQKVEFLVSFYNNEISEKSEIFDDQFSVERPDGSNFTLKIRSTKLEDSAMYFCASSEIGANSPLHFGNGTRLTVT.

The genes are TRBV7-8 and TRBJ1-2; 12 nucleotides match TRBD1. V lost 7 bases to trimming and J lost 4 bases; unmatched junction nucleotides: 4. The CDR3 consists of 14 residues. Germline CDR1 is SGHVS and CDR2 is FQNEAQ. CDR3 amino acids: CASTSGQGAYGYTF. The CDR3 DNA reads TGTGCCAGCACATCGGGACAGGGGGCCTATGGCTACACCTTC.

V and J are TRBV7-2 and TRBJ1-1; TRBD1 might be the D (6 bases). Between the trimmed V and J ends, which lost 1 base and 0 bases, there was a span of 15 bases. CDR3 length equals 17 residues. Per the germline V gene, CDR1 is SGHTA and CDR2 is FQGNSA. The CDR3 region has the DNA TGTGCCAGCAGCTTAGTACGACGGGGGGGCCTGAACACTGAAGCTTTCTTT. This translates into CASSLVRRGGLNTEAFF.

The V call is TRBV5-1, the J call TRBJ2-5; a weak D match, TRBD1 (6 bases). Trimming removed 0 bases at V and 2 bases at J, with 17 bases between. From germline, CDR1 is SGHRS and CDR2 YFSETQ. CDR3 length equals 17 residues. CDR3 loop: CASSLVQGSVPQETQYF. CDR3 coding DNA: TGCGCCAGCAGCTTGGTTCAGGGGTCCGTCCCACAAGAGACCCAGTACTTC.

V and J are TRBV7-3 and TRBJ2-5; TRBD2 aligns across 9 bases. CDR3 size: 15 residues. The J segment lost 1 base and the V segment lost 2 bases, leaving 2 bases of the junction unmatched. Germline V gene lookup returns CDR1 SGHTA and CDR2 FQGTGA. This chain's CDR3 is CASSLLAGIQETQYF. The CDR3 DNA is TGTGCCAGCAGCTTACTAGCGGGGATCCAAGAGACCCAGTACTTC.

CDR3 loop: CASSLTSGSQETQYF. CDR3 coding DNA: TGTGCCAGCAGCTTGACTAGCGGAAGTCAAGAGACCCAGTACTTC. The rearrangement uses TRBV5-4 and TRBJ2-5, with 8 bases fitting TRBD2. V lost 1 base, J lost 2 bases, and 4 bases stayed unmatched. CDR1 SGHNT and CDR2 YYREEE come from the germline V gene (reference sequence). CDR3 length equals 15 residues.

This chain joins TRBV11-3 and TRBJ1-6; D call uncertain. Germline assignment: CDR1 SGHNT and CDR2 YENEEA. V was shortened by 3 bases and J by 10 bases, with 13 bases between the two germline ends. CDR3 length: 14 amino acids. CDR3 loop: CASSFATWESPLHF. For the CDR3, the DNA is TGTGCCAGCAGCTTTGCCACTTGGGAGTCACCCCTCCACTTT.

Here the CDR3 reads CASSFTSGTTDTQYF. CDR3 nucleotide sequence: TGCGCCAGCAGCTTCACTAGCGGGACCACAGATACGCAGTATTTT. The chain carries TRBV5-1 and TRBJ2-3, with TRBD2 matching over 10 bases. Germline values: CDR1 SGHRS, CDR2 YFSETQ. V gave up 2 bases and J gave up 2 bases; unmatched junction bases: 2. This CDR3 comprises 15 residues.

V and J are TRBV5-1 and TRBJ1-1; maybe TRBD1 (5 bases). Trimming took 0 bases from V and 2 from J, leaving 11 bases between them. CDR1 is SGHRS and CDR2 is YFSETQ in the germline V gene. The CDR3 is made up of 15 amino acids. The CDR3 region is CASSLGTTSNTEAFF. CDR3 nucleotide sequence: TGCGCCAGCAGCTTGGGGACAACTAGCAACACTGAAGCTTTCTTT. Using reference TRBV5-1 and TRBJ1-1 for the parts outside the CDR3, the full variable domain is KAGVTQTPRYLIKTRGQQVTLSCSPISGHRSVSWYQQTPGQGLQFLFEYFSETQRNKGNFPGRFSGRQFSNSRSEMNVSTLELGDSALYLCASSLGTTSNTEAFFGQGTRLTVV.

This clone appeared once. The V and J genes are TRBV29-1 and TRBJ1-1; D is uncertain. Germline CDR1 is SQVTM and CDR2 is ANQGSEA. Trimming cost V 5 bases and J 1 base, with 11 bases left between them. The CDR3 runs 13 residues. The CDR3 reads CSVKPWANTEAFF. CDR3 nucleotide sequence: TGCAGCGTTAAACCTTGGGCGAACACTGAAGCTTTCTTT.

This clone was counted once. The chain couples TRBV19 to TRBJ2-6; D might be TRBD1 (5 bases). Germline loops: CDR1 LNHDA, CDR2 SQIVND (reference sequence). Trimming took off 5 bases at V and 2 bases at J, with 16 bases between the two ends. CDR3 length: 17 residues. The CDR3 region is CASSAAWGRAGANVLTF. The CDR3 DNA reads TGTGCCAGTAGTGCCGCATGGGGCCGGGCTGGGGCCAACGTCCTGACTTTC.

This chain's CDR3 is CASSPWGGDEQFF. Written as DNA, the CDR3 is TGTGCCAGCTCACCATGGGGCGGAGATGAGCAGTTCTTC. The chain carries TRBV18 and TRBJ2-1; TRBD1 might be the D (5 bases). The germline V and J ends were trimmed by 2 bases and 8 bases, with 10 bases remaining between them. This CDR3 comprises 13 residues. Germline loops: CDR1 KGHSH, CDR2 LQKENI. The full variable domain, rest sourced from reference TRBV18 and TRBJ2-1, is NAGVMQNPRHLVRRRGQEARLRCSPMKGHSHVYWYRQLPEEGLKFMVYLQKENIIDESGMPKERFSAEFPKEGPSILRIQQVVRGDSAAYFCASSPWGGDEQFFGPGTRLTVL.

The gene calls are TRBV29-1 and TRBJ2-1; D is possibly TRBD1 (6 bases). The CDR3 runs to 13 residues. The V end lost 7 bases, the J end lost 2 bases, and 12 bases lay between the germline ends. Germline V gene sequence: CDR1 SQVTM, CDR2 ANQGSEA. CDR3: CSALPGAYNEQFF. CDR3 bases: TGCAGCGCCCTTCCAGGGGCCTACAATGAGCAGTTCTTC.

The rearrangement uses TRBV7-3 and TRBJ2-7; a weak D match, TRBD1 (6 bases). The CDR3 is made up of 14 amino acids. V was clipped by 5 bases and J by 2 bases, with 13 bases between them. The germline CDR1 and CDR2 sequences are SGHTA and FQGTGA. CDR3 residues: CASSPYRDTYEQYF. In DNA form, the CDR3 reads TGTGCCAGCAGCCCCTACCGGGACACCTACGAGCAGTACTTC.